This TCR beta chain was obtained from a study of cytomegalovirus exposure and HLA in healthy donors. A multiplex PCR was run with 60 Vbeta primers and 13 Jbeta primers. Sequenced by immunoSEQ multiplex PCR; TCRdb stores in-frame clones only, minus some. The data show 150,000 to 200,000 clones, 76% seen once. CDR1 is MNHEY and CDR2 is SMNVEV in the germline V gene (reference sequence). This CDR3 has 15 residues. V gave up 6 bases and J gave up 5 bases; unmatched junction bases: 10. In regard to this clone: The antigen remains unidentified.

Study findings and constraints: The authors later found TCR association rates varying by HLA locus, with DRB1 most and HLA-C fewest.

This TCR came from a female donor in good health and CMV-seronegative. J is TRBJ2-5 and V is TRBV27, with 9 bases that match TRBD2. Specimen: PBMCs. This CDR3 is CASSDLGLAWETQYF. Here the CDR3 DNA reads TGTGCCAGCAGCGATCTAGGACTAGCGTGGGAGACCCAGTACTTC.